This TCR beta chain is drawn from a study of T cells in localized non-small cell lung cancer. Findings of the study overall: In adjacent lung, a median roughly 53 of the top 100 tumor clones were found.

A word on this clone: What it binds is unknown.

Germline CDR1 is LGHNT and CDR2 is FRNRAP. The CDR3 is 13 amino acids. The adjacent lung that was sampled lay at least 2 cm from the tumor margin and showed no atypia. Measured with immunoSEQ multiplex PCR; TCRdb has only the in-frame clones, and not every one. The profile covers over 1,500 clones, with less than 20% appearing a single time and 20% taken by the ten largest. The starting material was normal lung tissue next to the tumor, obtained before any cancer treatment. This chain links TRBV12-5 with TRBJ2-1; tentative D call: TRBD2 (6 bases). The TCR sequence derives from a male donor aged 60 or over with stage III squamous cell lung carcinoma. Here the CDR3 reads CASLKEGYNEQFF. In nucleotides, the CDR3 is TGTGCCAGCCTCAAGGAGGGGTACAATGAGCAGTTCTTC.